One TCR beta chain is described in this entry. Its recognized antigen is unknown. No base qualities exist here, and no much larger clone lies one base off it. Healthy HIV-negative adults with no recently reported acute infections or vaccinations were included as donors. Every donor was a Caucasian adult living in Nashville, Tennessee, USA. CD4+ T cells were enriched by magnetic negative selection, after which naive cells were positively selected on CD45RA and the negative fraction was taken as the memory subset. Blood was obtained by leukapheresis, after which PBMCs were separated by Ficoll-Histopaque density gradient centrifugation and cryopreserved in liquid nitrogen vapor phase. Analytical flow cytometry was used to check the purity and quantity of every magnetically sorted T cell population. From each sorted fraction, genomic DNA was isolated and quantified by UV absorbance on a Nanodrop 2000c.

Based on the germline V gene, the CDR1 and CDR2 sequences are SGHRS and YFSETQ. The CDR3 runs 16 amino acids, cysteine and phenylalanine included. Left in the record is the CDR3 DNA by itself, 48 bases read in frame from the first base. Here V drops 4 bases and J drops 3 bases, and the junction holds 9 bases not matched to any gene. The data belong to a study of shared clonotypes between healthy human individuals (TCRdb year 2020). Study-wide context: Three men and a couple of women, aged 18 to 49 years, made up the cohort. For each donor, CD4 naive and CD4 memory were each given three plates, CD8 naive was given two plates, and CD8 memory was given one plate. The study deeply sequenced blood TCR repertoires of about 5 healthy adults to estimate repertoire size and the extent of clonotype sharing between individuals. Libraries were prepared and TCR repertoires were sequenced by different laboratories using diverse techniques, in order to increase sequencing depth and limit assay-specific biases. Between about 0.8 and 9 billion PBMCs per donor were obtained by leukapheresis. Results the study describes overall, beyond this receptor: Sampling was restricted to blood, and TCR repertoires in tissue are likely to differ from TCR repertoires in blood. Larger estimated clonotype richness was generally found for naive subsets than for memory subsets. Rarefaction of sorted-subset datasets indicated incomplete sequencing despite the large sequencing depth. The small number of donors limited the genetic and exposure-history diversity represented. Based on pairwise subsampling, the degree of clonotype sharing among donors was expected to be affected by sequencing depth. Roughly 5% of naive CD4, 3% to 3.5% of naive CD8, around 2.3% of memory CD4, and 0.4% of memory CD8 clonotypes were shared across several donors. Compared with non-shared clonotypes, the clonotypes found in all four sorted-subset donors had higher generation probabilities.

Using the deep immunoSEQ assay, multiplex PCR amplified TCR CDR3 regions from genomic DNA. Extracted genomic DNA from each cell subset was spread evenly across all wells of several immunoSEQ 96-well plates, with each plate serving as a replicate. Each replicate PCR for sorted subsets received about 180 ng genomic DNA, equal to roughly 30,000 T cell genomes. Purified libraries were quantified with a Qubit 3.0 fluorometer, sized on a Bioanalyzer 2100, and re-quantified with the KAPA Library Quantification kit. Every immunoSEQ 96-well plate was sequenced on a dedicated single-read 150-cycle Illumina NextSeq 550 flow cell. The original methods were these. Because the immunoSEQ output included only junctional sequences and no quality scores, the filtering could not be the same as the filtering used for full-length reads. Sequences were annotated with PyIR, a Python wrapper for IgBLAST v1.9, and V/J genes and CDR3 were assigned using IMGT germline references. Reads were removed for weak V/J assignments (E-value above 1e-6), missing CDR3, stop codons, out-of-frame junctions, or ambiguous translated residues. A V3J clonotype was defined by an identical inferred V gene, J gene, and CDR3 amino acid sequence. The percentage overlap between two repertoires was calculated by dividing the number of shared unique clonotypes by the size of the smaller repertoire. Three approaches were used to assess repertoire richness: RTK rarefaction, the Chao1 estimator, and Recon v2.1 estimates of unobserved clonotypes. OLGA was used to compute generation probabilities for all TCRbeta clonotypes that the gDNA method yielded from several donors. TCRdb mirrors the immuneACCESS table, restricted to in-frame sequences. Some clones are absent from its copies; in checked studies, under half trace to an unresolved V gene, and the reason for the others is unknown. The V and J calls and clone size come from that table; D and trimming were worked out from the DNA. This sample lists some 500,000 clones; about 96% were detected once. The biggest ten clones account for approximately 0.067% of the sample.

The sample was naive CD4+ T cells sorted from blood. Read against the paper, the sample's cell subset or site label means: CD45RA+ positively selected. The receptor's source is a woman aged 25-40 years in good health. Here the chain combines TRBV5-1 and TRBJ1-4, with 7 middle bases fitting TRBD1. The bases read TGCGCCAGCAGCGGACGACAGGGCCGGGCTAATGAAAAACTGTTTTTT. Its product reads: CASSGRQGRANEKLFF.